This T cell receptor beta chain originates from a study of T cell changes during pregnancy in multiple sclerosis. V was pared by 1 base and J by 4 bases, with 6 bases between. The CDR3 length is 13 residues. CDR1 and CDR2 from the germline V gene are SEHNR and FQNEAQ (reference sequence). Data came from immunoSEQ multiplex PCR; TCRdb stores just in-frame clones and leaves some out. Seen here are around 72,000 clones, over 80% observed once, and the top ten hold approximately 0.44%. The clonotype originates from a female donor with multiple sclerosis, enrolled in a pregnancy study. The rearrangement uses TRBV7-9 and TRBJ2-3; no clear D gene. The starting material was CD4+ T cells from peripheral blood mononuclear cells, obtained before pregnancy. Written as DNA, the CDR3 is TGTGCCAGCAGCTTAGTGAGTTCAGATACGCAGTATTTT. It is translated as CASSLVSSDTQYF.